This passage covers 17 T cell receptor beta chains from one sample sequenced in a study of T cells in Graves' hyperthyroidism and ophthalmopathy. RNA transcripts were the template for amplifying TCR beta CDR3 regions. The HTBI set primed first-round TCR CDR3 RT-PCR. TCRdb reanalysed the multiplex PCR reads using MiXCR and keeps one entry per CDR3 protein. The sample lists roughly 250,000 distinct CDR3 sequences, more than 14% seen once, with about 14% in the top ten. The sample was blood. The receptor source for this set is a woman between 40 and 50 years old with Graves' hyperthyroidism that later progressed to Graves' ophthalmopathy.

This clonotype showed up just a few times. The chain employs TRBV7-2 and TRBJ2-7; D gene ambiguous. The ends were cut back, 2 bases at V and 3 bases at J, with 11 bases in the middle. Germline V gene lookup returns CDR1 SGHTA and CDR2 FQGNSA. CDR3 length: 14 residues. The CDR3 bases are TGTGCCAGCAGCTTATACTACCGAAACTACGAGCAGTACTTC. Its translation: CASSLYYRNYEQYF.

This chain links TRBV27 with TRBJ2-7, with 8 bases aligning to TRBD2. V lost 2 bases and J lost 2; bases outside the gene matches: 5. The germline gives CDR1 MNHEY, CDR2 SMNVEV (reference sequence). The CDR3 is made up of 15 amino acids. Here the CDR3 reads CASSLGGRIAYEQYF. As DNA, the CDR3 is TGTGCCAGCAGTTTAGGCGGGAGGATTGCCTACGAGCAGTACTTC.

This clonotype has at least ten counts. V usage is TRBV20-1 and J usage is TRBJ1-5, with TRBD1 matching over 7 bases. The CDR3 consists of 16 residues. Germline V gene data show CDR1 as DFQATT and CDR2 as SNEGSKA (reference sequence). Trimming removed 3 bases from V and 0 bases from J; junction bases left unmatched: 8. CDR3 DNA: TGCAGTGCTAGGTATCAGGGGGTGCATAGCAATCAGCCCCAGCATTTT. Translated, it gives CSARYQGVHSNQPQHF.

Points on this clonotype: A read error may explain this, as a much larger clone is one base away. As the CDR3 is not closed by the conserved phenylalanine or tryptophan, this likely results from a read error. The V gene is TRBV7-2, the J gene TRBJ2-7, with 7 bases lining up with TRBD2. Germline assignment: CDR1 SGHTA and CDR2 FQGNSA. The CDR3 length is 16 residues. V shed 1 base, J shed 3 bases, and the junction held 9 bases outside the gene matches. CDR3 nucleotides: TGTGCCAGCAGCTTAGTAGTCGGACTAGTTGTCTACGAGCAGTACTTA. It yields the protein CASSLVVGLVVYEQYL.

This clonotype was recorded many times. This chain links TRBV19 with TRBJ1-1; unclear D gene. From germline, CDR1 is LNHDA and CDR2 SQIVND (reference sequence). This CDR3 region has 13 residues. The germline V and J ends were trimmed by 7 bases and 1 base, with 10 bases remaining between them. This CDR3 is CASNASWNTEAFF. Written as DNA, the CDR3 is TGTGCCAGTAATGCTTCTTGGAACACTGAAGCTTTCTTT.

This clonotype occurred many times. The chain recombines TRBV15 with TRBJ2-2; 8 positions match TRBD1. V gave up 4 bases and J gave up 4 bases; unmatched junction bases: 5. Germline CDR1 and CDR2: LNHNV and YYDKDF (reference sequence). This CDR3 is built from 15 residues. The chain's CDR3 is CATSTGQGATGELFF. The CDR3 DNA sequence: TGTGCCACCAGCACAGGACAGGGAGCCACCGGGGAGCTGTTTTTT.

The chain carries TRBV2 and TRBJ2-1; a weak D match, TRBD1 (5 bases). Between the trimmed V and J ends, which lost 7 bases and 8 bases, there was a span of 21 bases. The germline V gene encodes CDR1 SNHLY and CDR2 FYNNEI. The CDR3 loop spans 15 amino acids. CDR3 sequence reads: CASNRDRSGSDEQFF. CDR3 nucleotides: TGTGCCAGCAACAGAGATAGGTCAGGGTCGGATGAGCAGTTCTTC.

The chain is built from TRBV19 and TRBJ1-4; tentatively, D is TRBD1 (6 bases). Germline-derived CDR1 and CDR2 are LNHDA and SQIVND (reference sequence). The CDR3 covers 14 residues. The germline V and J ends were trimmed by 3 bases and 7 bases, with 12 bases remaining between them. The CDR3 nucleotides are TGTGCCAGTAGTATGGGGGGCAGCGGTGAAAAACTGTTTTTT. This gives the protein CASSMGGSGEKLFF.

This clonotype has a count of ten or more. V and J are TRBV27 and TRBJ2-7; 8 nucleotides line up with TRBD1. The length of the CDR3 is 14 residues. V trimming: 6 bases; J trimming: 0 bases; junction bases outside the gene matches: 4. Looked up from germline, CDR1 is MNHEY and CDR2 is SMNVEV (reference sequence). In DNA form, the CDR3 reads TGTGCCAGCAGATATACAGGGGGCTCCTACGAGCAGTACTTC. Translating gives CASRYTGGSYEQYF.

The sample holds many counts of this clonotype. The chain recombines TRBV4-1 with TRBJ1-2, with D hard to call. Between the trimmed V and J ends, which lost 3 bases and 7 bases, there was a span of 18 bases. The CDR3 totals 15 residues. Germline V gene data show CDR1 as MGHRA and CDR2 as YSYEKL. CDR3 amino acids: CASSQRTGPVGGYTF. DNA of the CDR3: TGCGCCAGCAGCCAGAGGACCGGGCCCGTGGGTGGCTACACCTTC.

The chain employs TRBV29-1 and TRBJ2-7; unclear D gene. The CDR3 sequence is 11 residues long. V gave up 8 bases and J gave up 4 bases, with 12 bases separating them. CDR1 is SQVTM, CDR2 ANQGSEA, per germline. The DNA of the CDR3 is TGCAGCACCCGGACGGAGTACGAGCAGTACTTC. It encodes CSTRTEYEQYF.

This clonotype was recorded many times. The chain combines TRBV5-8 with TRBJ2-5, with D perhaps TRBD1 or TRBD2 (5 bases each). Trimming cost V 4 bases and J 2 bases, with 12 bases left between them. CDR1 is SGHTS, CDR2 YDEGEE, per germline. The CDR3 extends over 14 amino acids. The CDR3 is CASSMNWGQETQYF. The DNA of the CDR3 is TGTGCCAGCAGCATGAATTGGGGGCAAGAGACCCAGTACTTC.

This clonotype was seen a handful of times. The J gene is TRBJ2-6, the V gene TRBV9; D not resolved. The ends were cut back, 2 bases at V and 0 bases at J, with 15 bases in the middle. Germline lookup yields CDR1 SGDLS and CDR2 YYNGEE. The length of the CDR3 is 18 residues. CDR3 amino acids: CASSVSNTHYSGANVLTF. CDR3 DNA: TGTGCCAGCAGCGTTTCGAACACCCACTACTCTGGGGCCAACGTCCTGACTTTC.

This chain connects TRBV27 to TRBJ1-1; D not resolved. The CDR3 totals 13 residues. Germline CDR1 reads MNHEY; CDR2 reads SMNVEV (reference sequence). Trimming took off 5 bases at V and 7 bases at J, with 14 bases between the two ends. The CDR3 protein is CASSDARLGEAFF. The CDR3 DNA reads TGTGCCAGCAGTGATGCTCGGTTGGGTGAAGCTTTCTTT.

This clonotype has at least ten counts. The gene calls are TRBV28 and TRBJ2-7, with D unclear. The germline V gene has CDR1 MDHEN and CDR2 SYDVKM. The CDR3 covers 10 residues. Trimming cost V 6 bases and J 6 bases, with 6 bases left between them. CDR3 bases: TGTGCCAGCAGGGGCGTCGAGCAGTACTTC. Its protein is CASRGVEQYF.

This clonotype was observed a handful of times. One base away lies a much larger clone, so this may be a sequencing read error. The chain carries TRBV11-2 and TRBJ2-1; 10 nucleotides line up with TRBD2. CDR1 and CDR2 from the germline V gene are SGHAT and FQNNGV. The J segment lost 2 bases and the V segment lost 1 base, leaving 8 bases of the junction unmatched. The CDR3 covers 18 residues. CDR3 bases: TGTGCCAGCAGCTTAGGGGCTAGCGGGAGCTTCCCCTACAATGAGCAGTTCTTC. Protein: CASSLGASGSFPYNEQFF.

The chain links TRBV7-3 to TRBJ2-3; 9 positions agree with TRBD2. V lost 0 bases to trimming and J lost 5 bases; unmatched junction nucleotides: 9. Germline-derived CDR1 and CDR2 are SGHTA and FQGTGA. The CDR3 consists of 17 residues. The CDR3 nucleotides read TGTGCCAGCAGCTTAACGGCCCTAGCGGGAAATGAAGATACGCAGTATTTT. Protein sequence: CASSLTALAGNEDTQYF.